The clone carrying this T cell receptor beta chain was found a few times. V lost 7 bases, J lost 6 bases, and 12 bases stayed unmatched. Germline CDR1 and CDR2: SNHLY and FYNNEI. The CDR3 runs to 15 residues. In the original workflow: Reference gene primer amplification gave nucleated cell count estimates. Libraries were prepared by immunoSEQ multiplex PCR; TCRdb keeps only in-frame clonotypes and omits some of them. Clonal size and the V and J genes are those of that table, whereas D and trimming came from the DNA. The sample holds 90,000 to 130,000 clones; almost 80% are singletons and the top ten take around 15%. These data originate in a study of blood T cell repertoires in COVID-19. About the research overall: Researchers got acute and convalescent COVID-19 samples from the United States, Italy and Spain. T cells, B-cell-depleted T cells, or PBMCs provided the cDNA or gDNA that served as material.

This sequence joins TRBV2 and TRBJ2-3; 8 nucleotides match TRBD2. The sequence came from a woman older than 75 with active or convalescent COVID-19. Sequencing input: peripheral blood. In nucleotides, the CDR3 is TGTGCCAGCACCATCCTAAGCGGGAGTTCGGATACGCAGTATTTT. Its protein product is CASTILSGSSDTQYF. Filled out from reference TRBV2 and TRBJ2-3, the complete variable domain reads EPEVTQTPSHQVTQMGQEVILRCVPISNHLYFYWYRQILGQKVEFLVSFYNNEISEKSEIFDDQFSVERPDGSNFTLKIRSTKLEDSAMYFCASTILSGSSDTQYFGPGTRLTVL.